This T cell receptor (beta chain) was obtained from a study of a mutant IDH1 vaccine in newly diagnosed glioma. For the study at large: Week 35 was assigned to visit V12, and week 47 was assigned to visit V13.

Clones were read by immunoSEQ multiplex PCR, and TCRdb kept only the in-frame ones, dropping some. The sample has tens of thousands of clones, around 84% seen once. With regard to this clone: Its target is unknown.

J was trimmed by 6 bases and V by 4 bases; bases with no gene match: 10. CDR1 is SGDLS, CDR2 YYNGEE, per germline. The CDR3 has 15 residues. Time point described: week 35, safety follow-up. Mutant IDH1 20-mer peptide, at 300 ug, made up each vaccine dose, with topical imiquimod. Specimen: PBMCs, collected from a glioma patient whose treatment included an IDH1 peptide vaccine. V gene TRBV9 combines with J gene TRBJ2-7; TRBD1 agrees at 10 bases. The receptor was derived from a young man with glioma. As DNA, the CDR3 is TGTGCCAGCAGCCCCCCGGGACAGGGGAAATCCGAGCAGTACTTC. It yields the protein CASSPPGQGKSEQYF.